Following are 19 T cell receptor beta chains from one sample sequenced in a study of blood T cell repertoires in COVID-19. The data were produced by immunoSEQ multiplex PCR, yet TCRdb's version contains in-frame clones alone and is incomplete. The data contain about 68,000 clones, nearly 90% of them singletons. Sequenced: peripheral blood. The source is a man in his fifties or sixties with active COVID-19.

The chain has TRBV9 and TRBJ2-7; TRBD2 aligns across 11 bases. The junction had 7 bases not matched to a gene; V was cut back by 0 bases and J by 2 bases. The CDR3 totals 17 residues. Germline V gene data show CDR1 as SGDLS and CDR2 as YYNGEE. Here the CDR3 DNA reads TGTGCCAGCAGCGTAGGACTAGCGGGGACCACCGCCTACGAGCAGTACTTC. Its protein is CASSVGLAGTTAYEQYF.

The gene calls are TRBV10-3 and TRBJ2-7, with D possibly TRBD1 on 5 matching bases. The CDR3 has 13 amino acids. Germline loops: CDR1 ENHRY, CDR2 SYGVKD. The ends were cut back, 2 bases at V and 1 base at J, with 6 bases in the middle. The CDR3 sequence: CAISEDRSYEQYF. The CDR3 coding sequence is TGTGCCATCAGTGAGGACAGATCCTACGAGCAGTACTTC.

The rearrangement joins TRBV5-1 to TRBJ1-5; D remains unclear. The CDR3 totals 15 residues. The V gene lost 0 bases and the J gene lost 5 bases, with 12 bases spanning the gap. Per germline, CDR1 SGHRS and CDR2 YFSETQ. CDR3 loop: CASSLEAERYQPQHF. In nucleotides, the CDR3 is TGCGCCAGCAGCTTGGAGGCGGAGAGGTATCAGCCCCAGCATTTT.

The V call is TRBV7-9, the J call TRBJ2-7; D possibly corresponds to TRBD1 (6 bases). CDR1 SEHNR and CDR2 FQNEAQ come from the germline V gene (reference sequence). Trimming stripped 2 bases from V and 3 bases from J, with 14 bases between. This CDR3 is built from 15 residues. CDR3 amino acids: CASSLSVGHFYEQYF. For the CDR3, the DNA is TGTGCCAGCAGCTTATCGGTGGGACACTTCTACGAGCAGTACTTC.

The J gene is TRBJ2-3, the V gene TRBV4-1, with a possible D match to TRBD1 (6 bases). Looked up from germline, CDR1 is MGHRA and CDR2 is YSYEKL. V was pared by 2 bases and J by 1 base, with 7 bases between. The CDR3 spans 14 residues. The CDR3 nucleotides read TGCGCCAGCAGCCAATGGACAGGCACAGATACGCAGTATTTT. Amino acids: CASSQWTGTDTQYF.

This chain connects TRBV5-1 to TRBJ1-3; D uncertain. V was trimmed by 5 bases and J by 0 bases, leaving 15 bases between them. The CDR3 covers 16 residues. CDR1 is SGHRS and CDR2 is YFSETQ in the germline V gene. CDR3 sequence: CASSPNRQASGNTIYF. The DNA for the CDR3 is TGCGCCAGCAGTCCCAATCGCCAGGCCTCTGGAAACACCATATATTTT.

This clone has more than one count but fewer than ten. The V and J genes are TRBV6-2 or TRBV6-3 and TRBJ1-2; tentative D call: TRBD1 (5 bases). Germline V gene data show CDR1 as MNHEY and CDR2 as SVGEGT. The length of the CDR3 is 15 residues. Trimming stripped 6 bases from V and 8 bases from J, with 22 bases between. As DNA, the CDR3 is TGTGCCAGCAGCCCGGCGAATGGACATCCTCGAGGCTACACCTTC. Its translation is CASSPANGHPRGYTF.

The rearrangement joins TRBV5-8 to TRBJ2-5, with TRBD2 matching over 8 bases. With V trimmed by 4 bases and J by 2 bases, 10 bases remained unmatched. Germline CDR1 SGHTS, CDR2 YDEGEE. The CDR3 has 16 residues. The CDR3 loop is CASSPRARLAQETQYF. In DNA form, the CDR3 reads TGTGCCAGCAGCCCGAGGGCGCGACTAGCGCAAGAGACCCAGTACTTC. Supplemented by reference TRBV5-8 and TRBJ2-5, the full variable domain reads EAGVTQSPTHLIKTRGQQATLRCSPISGHTSVYWYQQALGLGLQFLLWYDEGEERNRGNFPPRFSGRQFPNYSSELNVNALELEDSALYLCASSPRARLAQETQYFGPGTRLLVL.

This clone was picked up one time. V usage is TRBV4-3 and J usage is TRBJ2-1; D call uncertain. Germline CDR1 LGHNA, CDR2 YSLEER. The CDR3 is made up of 16 amino acids. V was trimmed by 0 bases and J by 3 bases, leaving 12 bases between them. CDR3 nucleotides: TGCGCCAGCAGCCAAGACAGGTGGCAAGGCTACAATGAGCAGTTCTTC. Its translation is CASSQDRWQGYNEQFF.

This rearrangement joins TRBV4-2 to TRBJ2-3; perhaps TRBD2 as D (5 bases). Deletions cut 0 bases from V and 2 bases from J, with 12 bases between. CDR1 is LGHNA and CDR2 is YNFKEQ in the germline V gene. The CDR3 is made up of 16 amino acids. This CDR3 is CASSQEVRAYTDTQYF. The CDR3 coding sequence is TGTGCCAGCAGCCAAGAAGTGAGGGCTTACACAGATACGCAGTATTTT.

The V call is TRBV12-3 or TRBV12-4, the J call TRBJ1-1; the D gene is possibly TRBD1 (5 bases). V gave up 8 bases and J gave up 4 bases, with 14 bases separating them. This CDR3 spans 13 amino acids. The CDR3 here is CASSTAGGTEAFF. The CDR3 nucleotides read TGTGCCAGCTCAACGGCGGGGGGCACTGAAGCTTTCTTT.

The J gene is TRBJ2-2, the V gene TRBV2; 14 bases map to TRBD2. The CDR3 covers 15 residues. The V gene's germline CDR1 is SNHLY and CDR2 FYNNEI. V was pared by 6 bases and J by 6 bases, with 3 bases of the junction left unmatched. The CDR3 here is CASRMGLAGAGELFF. In DNA form, the CDR3 reads TGTGCCAGCAGGATGGGACTAGCGGGGGCCGGGGAGCTGTTTTTT.

Concerning this clone: Different DNA sequences within this sample yield the same CDR3. The V call is TRBV3-1 (or the pseudogene TRBV3-2), the J call TRBJ2-3; D gene ambiguous. In germline, CDR1 is LGHDT, CDR2 YNNKEL (reference sequence). This CDR3 has 13 amino acids. Trimming took off 3 bases at V and 0 bases at J, with 4 bases between the two ends. CDR3 in DNA: TGTGCCAGCAGCCAGAGGAGCACAGATACGCAGTATTTT. Protein sequence: CASSQRSTDTQYF.

The chain joins TRBV27 to TRBJ1-1; TRBD1 matches at 12 bases. The CDR3 sequence is 16 residues long. The germline CDR1 and CDR2 sequences are MNHEY and SMNVEV (reference sequence). V dropped 4 bases and J dropped 3; count of bases not matched to a gene: 6. CDR3 in DNA: TGTGCCAGCAGTTCGTCGGGACAGGGGGCGTACACTGAAGCTTTCTTT. It specifies CASSSSGQGAYTEAFF.

This sequence joins TRBV2 and TRBJ2-6; weak D call: TRBD2 (5 bases). V was pared by 7 bases and J by 10 bases, with 11 bases between. The CDR3 is made up of 12 amino acids. CDR1 SNHLY and CDR2 FYNNEI come from the germline V gene. CDR3 nucleotide sequence: TGTGCCAGCAAACAGACGGGAAACGTCCTGACTTTC. This gives the protein CASKQTGNVLTF.

The rearrangement uses TRBV4-3 and TRBJ2-7; the match to TRBD1 covers 7 bases. Germline V gene lookup returns CDR1 LGHNA and CDR2 YSLEER. The junction had 4 bases not matched to a gene; V was cut back by 3 bases and J by 2 bases. The CDR3 runs to 14 residues. CDR3 in amino acids: CASSQGTDTYEQYF. CDR3 bases: TGCGCCAGCAGCCAGGGGACAGATACCTACGAGCAGTACTTC.

This clone occurred once. CDR3 in DNA: TGTGCCAGCAGCTTCAAGGCGACCAGGGGGGTTAACTATGGCTACACCTTC. It specifies CASSFKATRGVNYGYTF. The rearrangement joins TRBV5-4 to TRBJ1-2; TRBD1 aligns across 7 bases. The germline V gene has CDR1 SGHNT and CDR2 YYREEE (reference sequence). After removal of 2 bases from V and 1 base from J, the junction contained 11 bases not matched to a gene. CDR3 length: 17 residues.

The table lists this clone with a count of one. The chain links TRBV3-1 (or the pseudogene TRBV3-2) to TRBJ2-7, with 8 bases matching TRBD1. The CDR3 extends over 13 amino acids. The V gene end was trimmed by 4 bases and the J gene end by 7 bases; junction bases not matched to a gene: 6. CDR1 and CDR2 from the germline V gene are LGHDT and YNNKEL (reference sequence). The DNA of the CDR3 is TGTGCCAGCAGCCTAATAGGACAGGGTGAGCAGTACTTC. Protein sequence: CASSLIGQGEQYF.

The chain links TRBV3-1 (or the pseudogene TRBV3-2) to TRBJ1-2; 7 nucleotides match TRBD1. CDR1 and CDR2 (germline): LGHDT, YNNKEL (reference sequence). Unmatched junction bases numbered 4, after V lost 0 bases and J lost 6 bases. The CDR3 is 14 amino acids. The CDR3 coding sequence is TGTGCCAGCAGCCAAGATAAGGGGGCGGATGGCTACACCTTC. As protein: CASSQDKGADGYTF.